The 8 T cell receptor beta chains below come from one sample, sequenced in a study of response to subunit inactivated influenza vaccine. TCRdb itself ran the RT-PCR reads through MiXCR, one entry per CDR3 protein. Among a few hundred thousand distinct CDR3 sequences, approximately 11% were seen once, and the ten largest hold 9.5% to 12%. These data are also associated with another study on T cells expressing NK-cell markers. That work states: TCR beta libraries carry UMIs added by 5'RACE template switching.

Sequenced material: PBMCs from blood, taken on the day of vaccination. Receptor source: a man aged 50 to 60 who received an inactivated influenza vaccine.

V gene TRBV11-2 combines with J gene TRBJ1-4; 8 nucleotides match TRBD1. This CDR3 is 16 amino acids long. Germline V CDR1 and CDR2: SGHAT, FQNNGV. V lost 0 bases and J lost 7; bases outside the gene matches: 7. CDR3 nucleotides: TGTGCCAGCAGCTTAGATACCCGGACAGGGACTGAAAAACTGTTTTTT. Translated, it gives CASSLDTRTGTEKLFF.

This chain links TRBV27 with TRBJ2-1; 10 bases fit TRBD1. The junction had 6 bases not matched to a gene; V was cut back by 1 base and J by 3 bases. The CDR3 is 17 amino acids. Per the germline V gene, CDR1 is MNHEY and CDR2 is SMNVEV (reference sequence). CDR3 sequence (DNA): TGTGCCAGCAGTTTATTTTTGGGACAGGGGAACTACAATGAGCAGTTCTTC. Translation gives CASSLFLGQGNYNEQFF.

This chain joins TRBV15 and TRBJ2-5, with 15 bases fitting TRBD2. The germline CDR1 and CDR2 sequences are LNHNV and YYDKDF (reference sequence). This CDR3 region has 16 residues. The ends lost 1 base at V and 4 bases at J; junction bases unmatched: 1. The chain's CDR3 is CATSRGGLAGGETQYF. CDR3 sequence (DNA): TGTGCCACCAGCAGAGGGGGACTAGCGGGAGGAGAGACCCAGTACTTC. Based on the CDR3 plus reference TRBV15 and TRBJ2-5, the full variable domain is DAMVIQNPRYQVTQFGKPVTLSCSQTLNHNVMYWYQQKSSQAPKLLFHYYDKDFNNEADTPDNFQSRRPNTSFCFLDIRSPGLGDTAMYLCATSRGGLAGGETQYFGPGTRLLVL.

The chain joins TRBV10-1 to TRBJ1-6; no clear D gene. Germline assignment: CDR1 WNHNN and CDR2 SYGVQD (reference sequence). Trimming removed 6 bases from V and 8 bases from J, with 11 bases in between. The CDR3 is 13 residues long. CDR3 sequence: CASRAGKDSPLHF. CDR3 sequence (DNA): TGCGCCAGCAGGGCCGGGAAGGATTCACCCCTCCACTTT.

This chain uses TRBV20-1 with TRBJ2-2; D is uncertain. V lost 5 bases and J lost 6, with 10 bases in between. The CDR3 totals 12 residues. Per germline, CDR1 DFQATT and CDR2 SNEGSKA (reference sequence). CDR3: CSAQARAGELFF. The CDR3 DNA is TGCAGTGCTCAAGCCCGGGCCGGGGAGCTGTTTTTT.

There are a few counts of this clonotype. This chain links TRBV6-1 with TRBJ1-4; the D gene is possibly TRBD1 (5 bases). CDR1 is MNHNS and CDR2 is SASEGT in the germline V gene. The CDR3 has 15 residues. Trimming stripped 2 bases from V and 7 bases from J, with 14 bases between. CDR3 nucleotide sequence: TGTGCCAGCAGTGAATTCGAGGGGAGTGGTGAAAAACTGTTTTTT. Protein product: CASSEFEGSGEKLFF.

The chain uses TRBV7-6 and TRBJ1-5, with TRBD1 matching 10 bases. CDR1 SGHVS and CDR2 FNYEAQ come from the germline V gene. V was pared by 5 bases and J by 4 bases, with 5 bases of the junction left unmatched. The length of the CDR3 is 15 residues. The CDR3 region is CASSRLGQGNQPQHF. The CDR3 DNA reads as TGTGCCAGCAGCCGATTGGGACAGGGGAATCAGCCCCAGCATTTT. Full variable domain (rest looked up from reference TRBV7-6 and TRBJ1-5): GAGVSQSPRYKVTKRGQDVALRCDPISGHVSLYWYRQALGQGPEFLTYFNYEAQQDKSGLPNDRFSAERPEGSISTLTIQRTEQRDSAMYRCASSRLGQGNQPQHFGDGTRLSIL.

This clonotype was seen more than once but under ten times. The rearrangement uses TRBV10-3 and TRBJ1-5; D unclear. Germline V gene data show CDR1 as ENHRY and CDR2 as SYGVKD. The length of the CDR3 is 13 residues. Trimming took 11 bases from V and 0 from J, leaving 11 bases between them. CDR3 region: CAAGPYSNQPQHF. The CDR3 bases are TGTGCCGCTGGTCCTTATAGCAATCAGCCCCAGCATTTT.